These 28 T cell receptor beta chains were sequenced from one sample in a study of cytotoxic CD8 clonotypes in ibrutinib-treated CLL (dated by TCRdb to about 2021). To prepare the library, the immunoSEQ multiplex PCR assay was applied. This immuneACCESS table, as held by TCRdb, lists in-frame sequences with V and J called but not all clones. Of the missing ones, under half trace to an unresolved V gene in checked studies; the others have no known cause. This sample lists approximately 330,000 clones; almost 80% were detected once. In total, the top ten clones hold 6.5% to 8% of the sample. Material: PBMCs, obtained before ibrutinib treatment. The source of these receptors is a human donor with chronic lymphocytic leukemia.

This clone was seen only a few times. The rearrangement uses TRBV25-1 and TRBJ1-2; D call uncertain. Germline CDR1 and CDR2: MGHDK and SYGVNS. V was clipped by 1 base and J by 4 bases, with 10 bases between them. This CDR3 comprises 14 residues. CDR3 DNA sequence: TGTGCCAGCAGTGAATCGCTGGATACCTATGGCTACACCTTC. Translating it yields CASSESLDTYGYTF.

The rearrangement joins TRBV18 to TRBJ1-2, with D hard to call. Deletions cut 2 bases from V and 6 bases from J, with 13 bases between. The V gene's germline CDR1 is KGHSH and CDR2 LQKENI. CDR3 length: 14 residues. This chain's CDR3 is CASSPTGTQDGYTF. In nucleotides, the CDR3 is TGTGCCAGCTCACCAACCGGAACCCAAGATGGCTACACCTTC.

This clone was seen once. This chain joins TRBV7-2 and TRBJ2-3; D possibly corresponds to TRBD2 (5 bases). This CDR3 contains 14 residues. V lost 5 bases and J 7 bases, leaving 16 bases between the germline ends. CDR1 is SGHTA and CDR2 is FQGNSA in the germline V gene. The CDR3 nucleotides read TGTGCCAGCAGCACACAAAGAGGGCTCAATACGCAGTATTTT. It encodes CASSTQRGLNTQYF.

V usage is TRBV14 and J usage is TRBJ2-3, with 10 bases identical to TRBD1. The CDR3 loop spans 15 amino acids. The trim removed 4 bases at V and 3 bases at J, leaving 4 bases unmatched. Germline V gene sequence: CDR1 SGHDN, CDR2 FVKESK. CDR3 protein: CASSRRDRGTDTQYF. The CDR3 nucleotides read TGTGCCAGCAGCCGCCGGGACAGGGGTACAGATACGCAGTATTTT.

Details on this clone: Other DNA sequences in the same sample also yield this CDR3. This chain joins TRBV30 and TRBJ2-7; D remains ambiguous. The CDR3 runs 11 residues. V lost 0 bases, J lost 4 bases, and 4 bases lay in between. Germline V gene lookup returns CDR1 GTSNPN and CDR2 SVGIG (reference sequence). The CDR3 is CAWSVSYEQYF. For the CDR3, the DNA is TGTGCCTGGAGTGTTTCGTACGAGCAGTACTTC.

The chain employs TRBV6-5 and TRBJ2-7, with 10 bases that match TRBD1. Germline-derived CDR1 and CDR2 are MNHEY and SVGAGI. This CDR3 spans 14 amino acids. The junction had 7 bases not matched to a gene; V was cut back by 6 bases and J by 5 bases. This CDR3 is CASSPDRGRNEQYF. CDR3 DNA: TGTGCCAGCAGCCCCGACAGGGGGCGCAACGAGCAGTACTTC.

There are a few counts of this clone. This chain joins TRBV11-2 and TRBJ2-1; possibly TRBD2 for D (5 bases). CDR1 and CDR2 (germline): SGHAT, FQNNGV. The CDR3 has 15 amino acids. Between the trimmed V and J ends, which lost 5 bases and 2 bases, there was a span of 13 bases. CDR3 nucleotide sequence: TGTGCCAGCAGCCCATACGGACTGGCCTACAATGAGCAGTTCTTC. It encodes CASSPYGLAYNEQFF.

Only a few counts were recorded for this clone. The rearrangement joins TRBV6-4 to TRBJ2-1; 8 bases fit TRBD1. The J segment lost 1 base and the V segment lost 5 bases, leaving 4 bases of the junction unmatched. CDR1 and CDR2 (germline): MRHNA, SNTAGT. The CDR3 sequence is 15 residues long. The CDR3 DNA sequence: TGTGCCAGCAGTAACGACAGGGGATCCTACAATGAGCAGTTCTTC. Translated: CASSNDRGSYNEQFF.

This rearrangement joins TRBV6-1 to TRBJ1-3; D not resolved. Per germline, CDR1 MNHNS and CDR2 SASEGT. Deletions cut 5 bases from V and 8 bases from J, with 16 bases between. The CDR3 length is 14 residues. This CDR3 reads CASSPHQGRDTIYF. The CDR3 region has the DNA TGTGCCAGCAGTCCTCACCAAGGGAGGGACACCATATATTTT.

V gene TRBV6-1 combines with J gene TRBJ1-5, with unresolved D. The CDR3 has 16 residues. The V end was cut by 2 bases, the J end by 6 bases, with 17 bases between. Germline CDR1 is MNHNS and CDR2 is SASEGT. CDR3 coding DNA: TGTGCCAGCAGTGAACTCTACCGGGCCTTTGGTCAGCCCCAGCATTTT. It specifies CASSELYRAFGQPQHF.

This clone was recorded once. This rearrangement joins TRBV6-6 to TRBJ2-7, with TRBD1 matching over 8 bases. The CDR3 is 12 residues long. J gave up 5 bases and V 5 bases, and 2 bases lay outside the gene matches. CDR1 is MNHNY, CDR2 SVGAGI, per germline (reference sequence). Written as DNA, the CDR3 is TGTGCCAGCAGTCCAGGGGGCAACGAGCAGTACTTC. Its translation is CASSPGGNEQYF.

This clone has only a few counts. The chain combines TRBV19 with TRBJ2-3, with D perhaps TRBD2 (6 bases). The CDR3 spans 13 residues. Trimming stripped 6 bases from V and 1 base from J, with 8 bases between. The germline gives CDR1 LNHDA, CDR2 SQIVND (reference sequence). This CDR3 reads CASSGSGTDTQYF. CDR3 coding DNA: TGTGCCAGTAGCGGGAGTGGCACAGATACGCAGTATTTT.

The rearrangement links TRBV14 to TRBJ2-7; 7 nucleotides agree with TRBD2. CDR3 length: 14 amino acids. The germline gives CDR1 SGHDN, CDR2 FVKESK. V was pared by 8 bases and J by 6 bases, with 13 bases of the junction left unmatched. CDR3 in DNA: TGTGCCAGCGGATTCACCGGGAGGACTACCGAGCAGTACTTC. As protein: CASGFTGRTTEQYF.

This clone occurred a few times. The V gene is TRBV28, the J gene TRBJ2-7; D is perhaps TRBD2 (5 bases). The CDR3 is 13 amino acids. The germline V gene encodes CDR1 MDHEN and CDR2 SYDVKM. V was clipped by 5 bases and J by 4 bases, with 12 bases between them. The CDR3 DNA sequence: TGTGCCAGCAGTACCTCCGGAGGTTACGAGCAGTACTTC. It codes for CASSTSGGYEQYF.

The chain joins TRBV4-3 to TRBJ2-7; D is tentatively TRBD1 or TRBD2 (5 bases each). With 4 bases removed from V and 4 bases from J, the gap between germline ends came to 14 bases. The CDR3 consists of 14 residues. Germline V lookup: CDR1 LGHNA, CDR2 YSLEER. The CDR3 region has the DNA TGCGCCAGCAGCCCTGACGTTGGGGGATACGAGCAGTACTTC. Translating gives CASSPDVGGYEQYF.

The rearrangement links TRBV7-9 to TRBJ1-1, with D tentatively TRBD1 (6 bases). Deletions cut 4 bases from V and 3 bases from J, with 9 bases between. This CDR3 is built from 13 residues. Germline V gene data show CDR1 as SEHNR and CDR2 as FQNEAQ (reference sequence). The CDR3 region has the DNA TGTGCCAGCAGCTACAGGGAGGACACTGAAGCTTTCTTT. Its translation is CASSYREDTEAFF.

This clone was observed a handful of times. This chain joins TRBV4-2 and TRBJ2-7; tentative D call: TRBD2 (5 bases). The germline CDR1 and CDR2 sequences are LGHNA and YNFKEQ. Between the trimmed V and J ends, which lost 4 bases and 0 bases, there was a span of 19 bases. The CDR3 loop spans 17 amino acids. CDR3 residues: CASSPLGPGGGSYEQYF. CDR3 nucleotide sequence: TGTGCCAGCAGCCCCCTGGGCCCCGGCGGAGGCTCCTACGAGCAGTACTTC.

This clone was seen a handful of times. The chain is built from TRBV9 and TRBJ2-1; possibly TRBD2 for D (6 bases). Germline V gene lookup returns CDR1 SGDLS and CDR2 YYNGEE. CDR3 length: 17 amino acids. V dropped 2 bases and J dropped 5 bases, with 20 bases sitting between them. CDR3 sequence (DNA): TGTGCCAGCAGCGTCCTTCCGGTAGGAGGGCCTGACAATGAGCAGTTCTTC. This gives the protein CASSVLPVGGPDNEQFF.

The rearrangement uses TRBV5-1 and TRBJ2-1; TRBD2 matches 15 bases. CDR3 size: 19 residues. V shed 1 base, J shed 8 bases, and the junction held 13 bases outside the gene matches. Germline-derived CDR1 and CDR2 are SGHRS and YFSETQ. The CDR3 nucleotides read TGCGCCAGCAGCTTGTTGTCACCGGGGACTAGCGGGAGGATCGATGAGCAGTTCTTC. Translating it yields CASSLLSPGTSGRIDEQFF.

The chain carries TRBV7-2 and TRBJ2-1, with D hard to call. The CDR3 extends over 12 amino acids. Trimming removed 4 bases from V and 6 bases from J, with 7 bases in between. Per germline, CDR1 SGHTA and CDR2 FQGNSA. CDR3 coding DNA: TGTGCCAGCAGCTCTCCCGCCAATGAGCAGTTCTTC. This codes for CASSSPANEQFF. The whole variable domain, filled in from reference TRBV7-2 and TRBJ2-1, reads GAGVSQSPSNKVTEKGKDVELRCDPISGHTALYWYRQSLGQGLEFLIYFQGNSAPDKSGLPSDRFSAERTGGSVSTLTIQRTQQEDSAVYLCASSSPANEQFFGPGTRLTVL.

This chain uses TRBV29-1 with TRBJ2-1; possible D gene TRBD1, 7 bases. The CDR3 sequence is 16 residues long. V lost 4 bases and J lost 0, with 16 bases in between. The germline gives CDR1 SQVTM, CDR2 ANQGSEA. Here the CDR3 reads CSVGGGRTGSYNEQFF. Here the CDR3 DNA reads TGCAGCGTTGGAGGGGGGAGGACAGGCTCCTACAATGAGCAGTTCTTC.

This clone was seen only a few times. The V call is TRBV7-9, the J call TRBJ1-1; D is possibly TRBD1 (5 bases). Germline assignment: CDR1 SEHNR and CDR2 FQNEAQ (reference sequence). V shed 2 bases and J shed 4 bases, with 11 bases lying between them. This CDR3 has 14 amino acids. CDR3 region: CASSLQGAATEAFF. CDR3 sequence (DNA): TGTGCCAGCAGCTTACAGGGTGCGGCCACTGAAGCTTTCTTT.

The chain couples TRBV4-2 to TRBJ1-5; 7 bases line up with TRBD1. Germline V gene sequence: CDR1 LGHNA, CDR2 YNFKEQ. This CDR3 contains 22 residues. V gave up 2 bases and J gave up 0 bases; unmatched junction bases: 22. In nucleotides, the CDR3 is TGTGCCAGCAGCCAACCCACCCCGCAGGCCGGACAGGTTCAATATAGCAATCAGCCCCAGCATTTT. Its translation is CASSQPTPQAGQVQYSNQPQHF.

This clone was picked up one time. The chain carries TRBV6-5 and TRBJ2-5, with 8 positions matching TRBD1. The CDR3 totals 15 residues. Germline V lookup: CDR1 MNHEY, CDR2 SVGAGI. After removal of 2 bases from V and 0 bases from J, the junction contained 2 bases not matched to a gene. CDR3 amino acids: CASSYRTGNQETQYF. DNA for the CDR3: TGTGCCAGCAGTTACCGGACAGGGAACCAAGAGACCCAGTACTTC.

The chain uses TRBV7-2 and TRBJ1-5, with TRBD1 matching 8 bases. CDR1 SGHTA and CDR2 FQGNSA come from the germline V gene. The ends lost 1 base at V and 6 bases at J; junction bases unmatched: 5. The CDR3 loop spans 15 amino acids. The CDR3 DNA sequence: TGTGCCAGCAGCTTAGAACAGGGGGGTAGTCAGCCCCAGCATTTT. This translates into CASSLEQGGSQPQHF.

This clone has more than one count but fewer than ten. The V gene is TRBV2, the J gene TRBJ2-3; D remains ambiguous. Trimming took 6 bases from V and 2 from J, leaving 15 bases between them. CDR1 and CDR2 (germline): SNHLY, FYNNEI. There are 15 residues in the CDR3. CDR3 region: CASSAMDGTTDTQYF. CDR3 in DNA: TGTGCCAGCAGCGCGATGGACGGAACCACAGATACGCAGTATTTT. The variable domain in full, completed from reference TRBV2 and TRBJ2-3, reads EPEVTQTPSHQVTQMGQEVILRCVPISNHLYFYWYRQILGQKVEFLVSFYNNEISEKSEIFDDQFSVERPDGSNFTLKIRSTKLEDSAMYFCASSAMDGTTDTQYFGPGTRLTVL.

The rearrangement uses TRBV6-5 and TRBJ1-2; a possible D gene is TRBD1 (6 bases). CDR3 length: 14 amino acids. The V gene lost 5 bases and the J gene lost 4 bases, with 14 bases spanning the gap. CDR1 MNHEY and CDR2 SVGAGI come from the germline V gene. CDR3 loop: CASSPQTGTYGYTF. CDR3 nucleotide sequence: TGTGCCAGCAGTCCGCAAACAGGGACCTATGGCTACACCTTC.

V usage is TRBV11-3 and J usage is TRBJ2-1; maybe TRBD1 (7 bases). Germline V lookup: CDR1 SGHNT, CDR2 YENEEA. This CDR3 region has 14 residues. Trimming removed 5 bases at V and 6 bases at J, with 14 bases between. DNA of the CDR3: TGTGCCAGCAGCCGTTCAGGGGGGATCAATGAGCAGTTCTTC. Its protein is CASSRSGGINEQFF.